A selection of T cell receptor beta chains follows, all from one sample in a study of graft-versus-host responses after intestinal transplantation. The protocol was immunoSEQ multiplex PCR, while the TCRdb copy is restricted to in-frame clones and leaves out a portion. The sample contains about 86,000 clones, roughly 87% of which appear only once. These receptors have no known antigen. Sequences were derived from unstimulated CD8+ T cells sorted from spleen or lymph node cells, sampled before intestinal transplant. The receptors shown here come from a human donor who received an intestinal transplant. Both conserved end residues are part of each CDR3. D genes are given only for firm matches. Clone size appears in some rows only: once, few, many, or a class for an expanded clone.

cdr3_nt cdr3_aa clone_size v_call d_call j_call
TGTGCCTGGATCGACAGGGGTAATGGCTACACCTTC CAWIDRGNGYTF - TRBV30 TRBD1 TRBJ1-2
TGCGCCAGCAGCCAAGAACCCCGCTCAGGGGGCACTGAAGCTTTCTTT CASSQEPRSGGTEAFF - TRBV4-1 TRBD1 TRBJ1-1
TGCGCCAGCAGCCAAGCCTTTACTAGCGACTCCTACAATGAGCAGTTCTTC CASSQAFTSDSYNEQFF once TRBV4-1 TRBD2 TRBJ2-1
TGTGCCAGCAGCCGAATTGGTCGGGACTCTGGAAACACCATATATTTT CASSRIGRDSGNTIYF - TRBV5-6 - TRBJ1-3
TGTGCCATCAGTGAGACTAGCGGGGAGTCCTACAATGAGCAGTTCTTC CAISETSGESYNEQFF - TRBV10-3 TRBD2 TRBJ2-1
TGTGCCAGCGCCACCAATCCCGAATCCACAGATACGCAGTATTTT CASATNPESTDTQYF - TRBV19 - TRBJ2-3
TGTGCCAGCAGCGTAGACCTAGGAAATAATGAAGCTTTCTTT CASSVDLGNNEAFF - TRBV9 - TRBJ1-1
TGTGCCAGCAGCTCCGGCCCGGGCCTCTACGAGCAGTACTTC CASSSGPGLYEQYF - TRBV27 - TRBJ2-7
TGTGCCAGTAGTATACCGGGACTGACTAATGAAAAACTGTTTTTT CASSIPGLTNEKLFF - TRBV19 - TRBJ1-4
TGTGCCTGGAGTTCCTCAGGTTTGTACACTGAAGCTTTCTTT CAWSSSGLYTEAFF once TRBV30 - TRBJ1-1
TGCGCCAGCAGCCGACAGGGCTGGATCCACTACGAGCAGTACTTC CASSRQGWIHYEQYF - TRBV5-1 TRBD1 TRBJ2-7
TGCAGCGTTGATTTTGGAAACACCATATATTTT CSVDFGNTIYF - TRBV29-1 - TRBJ1-3
TGTGCCAGCAGCTTGGGGACTAGCGGTACAGATACGCAGTATTTT CASSLGTSGTDTQYF few TRBV5-8 TRBD2 TRBJ2-3
TGCGCCAGCAGCCCCGCGGGCGACAGGAGAGATACGCAGTATTTT CASSPAGDRRDTQYF - TRBV10-1 - TRBJ2-3
TGTGCCAGCAGCTTGACGGTGGAGGGGCCCCACGAGCAGTACTTC CASSLTVEGPHEQYF - TRBV5-6 - TRBJ2-7
TGTGCCAGCAGCCTTGGTTACACTAGCACAGATACGCAGTATTTT CASSLGYTSTDTQYF - TRBV4-2 - TRBJ2-3
TGTGCCAGCAGCCCCACCCAGGGGCCCTACGAGCAGTACTTC CASSPTQGPYEQYF - TRBV6-5 - TRBJ2-7
TGTGCCAGCAGTGATCATGGGACAGGGGAAGAGACCCAGTACTTC CASSDHGTGEETQYF - TRBV2 TRBD1 TRBJ2-5
TGCGCCAGCAGCCCTAACTCCCTTTGGGGGGGTACCTCCTACGAGCAGTACTTC CASSPNSLWGGTSYEQYF - TRBV5-1 TRBD2 TRBJ2-7
TGTGCCAGCAGCCGGGGACAGGAGAACACTGAAGCTTTCTTT CASSRGQENTEAFF - TRBV5-6 TRBD1 TRBJ1-1
TGTGCCAGCATGTTAGCGGACACCTACGAGCAGTACTTC CASMLADTYEQYF - TRBV28 - TRBJ2-7
TGTGCCAGTAGTATCGGGGCCGAGCAGTACTTC CASSIGAEQYF - TRBV19 - TRBJ2-7
TGCGCCAGCAGCTCTGATTTCATGGGCTCCTACGAGCAGTACTTC CASSSDFMGSYEQYF - TRBV5-1 - TRBJ2-7
TGTGCCAGCAGTTTGGCAGGGGACAATCAGCCCCAGCATTTT CASSLAGDNQPQHF - TRBV28 - TRBJ1-5
TGCAGCGTTCAAGGGCTCATGAACACTGAAGCTTTCTTT CSVQGLMNTEAFF - TRBV29-1 - TRBJ1-1
TGTGCCAGCACCGCGGGTTTACCATCTGGAAACACCATATATTTT CASTAGLPSGNTIYF - TRBV6-5 - TRBJ1-3
TGTGCCAGCACTGGACTAGCGGGAGGTCCCTACGAGCAGTACTTC CASTGLAGGPYEQYF - TRBV2 TRBD2 TRBJ2-7
TGTGCCAGCAGCGTAGCAGCGGGGATATCAACTAGCACAGATACGCAGTATTTT CASSVAAGISTSTDTQYF - TRBV9 TRBD2 TRBJ2-3
TGTGCCAGCAGCCCAATCAACCAAGAGACCCAGTACTTC CASSPINQETQYF - TRBV5-5 - TRBJ2-5
TGTGCCAGTAGTATTCAGGGGTCGGACTATGGCTACACCTTC CASSIQGSDYGYTF once TRBV19 - TRBJ1-2
TGTGCCAGCAGTTACTATGGGACAGGGGTGGACAATGAGCAGTTCTTC CASSYYGTGVDNEQFF - TRBV6-5 TRBD1 TRBJ2-1
TGCGCCAGCAGCCAATGGGACAGGGGACAGCCCCAGCATTTT CASSQWDRGQPQHF - TRBV4-1 TRBD1 TRBJ1-5
TGTGCCAGCAGAGAGAGGTGGGGCGGGGAGCTGTTTTTT CASRERWGGELFF - TRBV2 - TRBJ2-2
TGCAGCGCCGAGGGCAGGGGGTATAGCAATCAGCCCCAGCATTTT CSAEGRGYSNQPQHF once TRBV29-1 TRBD1 TRBJ1-5
TGTGCCAGTAGTCCAGACAGACTTTATAATTCACCCCTCCACTTT CASSPDRLYNSPLHF - TRBV19 - TRBJ1-6
TGTGCCAGTAGTGCTGGAAACACCATATATTTT CASSAGNTIYF - TRBV19 - TRBJ1-3
TGTGCCAGCAGTTTAGCGGGCGGGGAGCTGTTTTTT CASSLAGGELFF - TRBV28 - TRBJ2-2
TGTGCCAGCAGTCCAAATACAGGGGCTCCTAATGAAAAACTGTTTTTT CASSPNTGAPNEKLFF - TRBV5-5 TRBD1 TRBJ1-4
TGTGCCAGCAGTGAAGCTGGGGGAACGGGCTACACCTTC CASSEAGGTGYTF - TRBV2 - TRBJ1-2
TGTGCCAGCAGCCTCCTAGAGCAGGAGCAGTTCTTC CASSLLEQEQFF - TRBV9 - TRBJ2-1
TGCAGTTCGGGACTAGCGGAGGCAGAGCAGTTCTTC CSSGLAEAEQFF - TRBV29-1 TRBD2 TRBJ2-1
TGTGCCAGCAGTCGGGACAGGGGGAACACCATATATTTT CASSRDRGNTIYF - TRBV28 TRBD1 TRBJ1-3